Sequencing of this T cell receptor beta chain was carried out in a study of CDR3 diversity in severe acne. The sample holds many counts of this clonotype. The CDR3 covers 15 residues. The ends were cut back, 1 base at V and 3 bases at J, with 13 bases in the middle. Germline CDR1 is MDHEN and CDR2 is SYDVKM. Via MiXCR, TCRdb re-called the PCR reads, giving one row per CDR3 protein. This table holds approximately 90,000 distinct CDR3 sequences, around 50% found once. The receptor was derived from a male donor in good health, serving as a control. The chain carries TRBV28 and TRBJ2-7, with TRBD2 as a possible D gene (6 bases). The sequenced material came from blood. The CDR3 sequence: CASSLSGQGGYEQYF. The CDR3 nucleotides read TGTGCCAGCAGTTTATCGGGTCAGGGAGGCTACGAGCAGTACTTC.